These T cell receptor beta chains were read from a single sample in a study of shared clonotypes between healthy human individuals. Profiling relied on immunoSEQ multiplex PCR, and the TCRdb table lists in-frame clones only, not all of them. This repertoire shows about 1,800,000 clones, roughly 94% found once; its top ten account for 1.2%. The sample was naive CD8+ T cells sorted from blood. These receptors were obtained from a man younger than 35 in good health. Both conserved end residues are part of each CDR3. A D gene is named only where the DNA matches it firmly. Size tells how often a clone was seen (once, few, many) or the class of an expanded clone, and some rows leave it out.

abundance,d_gene,v_gene,j_gene,CDR3aa,CDR3nt
once,.,TRBV5-1,TRBJ1-1,CASSFEAGWTEAFF,TGCGCCAGCAGCTTCGAGGCTGGGTGGACTGAAGCTTTCTTT
.,.,TRBV7-9,TRBJ2-5,CASSLTNEETQYF,TGTGCCAGCAGCTTGACAAACGAAGAGACCCAGTACTTC
.,.,TRBV4-1,TRBJ1-1,CASSHPLGVNTEAFF,TGCGCCAGCAGCCACCCCCTGGGTGTGAACACTGAAGCTTTCTTT
.,.,TRBV7-3,TRBJ2-3,CASSLMPADTQYF,TGTGCCAGCAGCTTAATGCCCGCAGATACGCAGTATTTT
.,.,TRBV19,TRBJ1-1,CASSIVPGRGTEAFF,TGTGCCAGTAGTATAGTTCCAGGGAGGGGCACTGAAGCTTTCTTT
.,.,TRBV7-9,TRBJ1-1,CASSMWNTEAFF,TGTGCCAGCTCCATGTGGAACACTGAAGCTTTCTTT
once,.,TRBV7-9,TRBJ1-2,CASSRRAGRMGDGYTF,TGTGCCAGCAGCCGCAGGGCAGGAAGAATGGGGGATGGCTACACCTTC
.,TRBD1,TRBV27,TRBJ1-1,CASSVGQTLNTEAFF,TGTGCCAGCAGTGTGGGACAGACCCTGAACACTGAAGCTTTCTTT
.,TRBD1,TRBV7-6,TRBJ2-2,CASSSRQGNTGELFF,TGTGCCAGCAGCTCCCGACAGGGGAACACCGGGGAGCTGTTTTTT
.,.,TRBV6-1,TRBJ2-7,CASSEYRTYEQYF,TGTGCCAGCAGTGAATACCGTACCTACGAGCAGTACTTC
few,.,TRBV2,TRBJ2-2,CASSESRAGEETTGELFF,TGTGCCAGCAGTGAATCCCGGGCAGGGGAAGAGACCACCGGGGAGCTGTTTTTT
.,TRBD2,TRBV29-1,TRBJ2-7,CSVGPGLAYEQYF,TGCAGCGTTGGTCCGGGACTAGCCTACGAGCAGTACTTC
.,.,TRBV5-8,TRBJ2-7,CASSLGQPEQYF,TGTGCCAGCAGCTTGGGCCAGCCCGAGCAGTACTTC
.,.,TRBV18,TRBJ2-7,CASSPPRGRGPEVSYEQYF,TGTGCCAGCTCACCACCTCGGGGAAGAGGTCCCGAAGTTTCCTACGAGCAGTACTTC
once,.,TRBV1,TRBJ1-5,CTSSQGTGDQPQHF,TGCACCAGCAGCCAAGGAACAGGGGACCAGCCCCAGCATTTT
.,.,TRBV2,TRBJ2-1,CASSDNLEQFF,TGTGCCAGCAGCGATAATCTTGAGCAGTTCTTC
.,.,TRBV29-1,TRBJ2-7,CSVVVVGYEQYF,TGCAGCGTTGTGGTAGTGGGGTACGAGCAGTACTTC
.,.,TRBV27,TRBJ2-1,CASSLSSSGNEQFF,TGTGCCAGCAGTTTATCTAGCTCCGGCAATGAGCAGTTCTTC
once,.,TRBV2,TRBJ1-2,CASTEAGRRDGYTF,TGTGCCAGCACCGAGGCCGGACGTCGTGATGGCTACACCTTC